The TCR beta chain described here comes from a study of T cell changes during pregnancy in multiple sclerosis. The length of the CDR3 is 13 residues. Germline V gene sequence: CDR1 LNHDA, CDR2 SQIVND (reference sequence). The V end was cut by 6 bases, the J end by 7 bases, with 13 bases between. The data were produced by immunoSEQ multiplex PCR, yet TCRdb's version contains in-frame clones alone and is incomplete. The repertoire holds about 69,000 clones, 91% seen once, with about 0.3% in the top ten. The V call is TRBV19, the J call TRBJ2-1; the D gene is possibly TRBD2 (6 bases). This receptor was identified in a female donor in good health, enrolled as a control in a pregnancy study. The sample in question was CD4+ T cells from peripheral blood mononuclear cells, obtained in the third trimester of pregnancy. The CDR3 nucleotides are TGTGCCAGTAGCAAGGAGGGCAAGAATGAGCAGTTCTTC. Protein: CASSKEGKNEQFF.